This TCR beta chain derives from a study of T cell responses to AZD1222 COVID-19 vaccine. Study-wide results and limits: Donors were mostly white British, more females; clonal diversity possibly underestimated. Baseline serostatus was positive in only six AZD1222 recipients.

Germline V gives CDR1 MNHEY, CDR2 SVGAGI. The CDR3 is 15 residues long. V was clipped by 7 bases and J by 1 base, with 11 bases between them. This clone has just one count. Its antigen is unidentified. Measured with immunoSEQ multiplex PCR; TCRdb has only the in-frame clones, and not every one. The sample carries 100,000 or so clones, roughly nine tenths recorded once. The chain combines TRBV6-5 with TRBJ2-6; D unresolved. The sample was peripheral blood, taken on day 0 of AZD1222 vaccination. The TCR comes from an adult in good health. CDR3 bases: TGTGCCAGCACCCCGGTTACGTCTGGGGCCAACGTCCTGACTTTC. Protein sequence: CASTPVTSGANVLTF.